Each of the 5 T cell receptor beta chains below was sequenced from the same sample in a study of cytomegalovirus exposure and HLA in healthy donors. The PCR ran on 60 Vbeta and 13 Jbeta primers. Method: immunoSEQ multiplex PCR; TCRdb's copy keeps in-frame clones and lacks some. The data hold over 200,000 clones, with more than 60% observed a single time. The specimen sequenced was PBMCs. These receptors came from a woman in her sixties in good health and CMV-seropositive.

Only one count was recorded for this clone. This rearrangement joins TRBV27 to TRBJ2-1; 11 bases fit TRBD1. Germline V gene sequence: CDR1 MNHEY, CDR2 SMNVEV (reference sequence). CDR3 size: 15 residues. V lost 6 bases and J lost 6; bases outside the gene matches: 7. CDR3 protein: CASSTGTGGINEQFF. The CDR3 bases are TGTGCCAGCAGCACCGGGACAGGGGGTATCAATGAGCAGTTCTTC.

The rearrangement links TRBV7-2 to TRBJ1-5; D unresolved. The CDR3 contains 15 residues. The germline V gene encodes CDR1 SGHTA and CDR2 FQGNSA. Trimming stripped 3 bases from V and 2 bases from J, with 11 bases between. In nucleotides, the CDR3 is TGTGCCAGCAGCTTGGACTCGTCTCGCAATCAGCCCCAGCATTTT. Translating gives CASSLDSSRNQPQHF.

The chain is built from TRBV5-1 and TRBJ2-3; 8 bases match TRBD1. V gave up 4 bases and J gave up 0 bases; unmatched junction bases: 7. The germline CDR1 and CDR2 sequences are SGHRS and YFSETQ. The CDR3 totals 16 residues. CDR3 nucleotides: TGCGCCAGCAGCAAACTGGACAGGGCTAGCACAGATACGCAGTATTTT. It codes for CASSKLDRASTDTQYF.

The genes are TRBV18 and TRBJ1-1; 12 bases align to TRBD1. Germline CDR1 reads KGHSH; CDR2 reads LQKENI. There are 15 residues in the CDR3. The junction had 4 bases not matched to a gene; V was cut back by 4 bases and J by 4 bases. The CDR3: CASSLLGQGATEAFF. The CDR3 bases are TGTGCCAGCTCACTTTTGGGACAGGGGGCCACTGAAGCTTTCTTT.

The V and J genes are TRBV2 and TRBJ1-5; the match to TRBD1 covers 10 bases. J lost 2 bases, V lost 8 bases, and 3 bases had no gene match. The CDR3 has 14 residues. Germline lookup yields CDR1 SNHLY and CDR2 FYNNEI. The CDR3 region is CASRDRGRNQPQHF. CDR3 bases: TGTGCCAGCCGGGACAGGGGACGCAATCAGCCCCAGCATTTT.